These T cell receptor beta chains were read from a single sample in a study of identical twins. TCRdb processed the 5' RACE reads anew with MiXCR; each CDR3 protein has one entry. The sample lists 450,000 to 650,000 distinct CDR3 sequences, nearly 15% seen once, with about 0.4% in the top ten. This sample also appeared in a second study, on yellow fever vaccine responses in identical twins.

Material for sequencing was CD4+ T cells sorted from blood. All receptors derive from a woman between 18 and 29 years old in good health. CDR3s include the opening cysteine and the closing phenylalanine or tryptophan. A D gene is named only where the DNA matches it firmly. Not all rows give a size; the values are once, few, many and, for expanded clones, a class.

J,D,size,V,DNA,CDR3
TRBJ1-3,-,few,TRBV5-5,TGTGCCAGCAACCGGGACGGCACTGACGGAAACACCATATATTTT,CASNRDGTDGNTIYF
TRBJ1-4,TRBD1,few,TRBV12-3/TRBV12-4,TGTGCCAGCAGTTCCCCAGGGGGGAATGAAAAACTGTTTTTT,CASSSPGGNEKLFF
TRBJ1-1,-,few,TRBV10-3,TGTGCCATCAGTGAGACCGGGACTCTCAAAGGGGGTGAAGCTTTCTTT,CAISETGTLKGGEAFF
TRBJ2-4,-,few,TRBV5-1,TGCGCCAGCAGCTTGGCACCCGGGACTCAAAACATTCAGTACTTC,CASSLAPGTQNIQYF
TRBJ2-7,-,-,TRBV11-3,TGTGCCAGCAGCCTGAGACAAGTATACGAGCAGTACTTC,CASSLRQVYEQYF
TRBJ2-7,TRBD2,few,TRBV3-1,TGTGCCAGCAGCCTAGATACTAGCGGGGCTTCCTACGAGCAGTACTTC,CASSLDTSGASYEQYF
TRBJ2-3,TRBD2,few,TRBV5-1,TGCGCCAGCACAAGCGGGGGGCTTTACACAGATACGCAGTATTTT,CASTSGGLYTDTQYF
TRBJ2-5,TRBD1,few,TRBV29-1,TGCAGCGTTGATCAGGGGGCGCAGGGGGAGACCCAGTACTTC,CSVDQGAQGETQYF
TRBJ2-5,TRBD1,-,TRBV12-3/TRBV12-4,TGTGCCAGCAGAGATGACAGGGGCCAAGAGACCCAGTACTTC,CASRDDRGQETQYF
TRBJ1-4,-,few,TRBV7-9,TGTGCCAGCAGCTTAGCGGGGATGACTAATGAAAAACTGTTTTTT,CASSLAGMTNEKLFF
TRBJ1-1,-,-,TRBV4-1,TGCGCCAGCAGCCGTTCGGGACATTTGAACACTGAAGCTTTCTTT,CASSRSGHLNTEAFF
TRBJ2-7,TRBD1,few,TRBV27,TGTGCCAGCAGCGATGGGACAGGGGGGACCTACGAGCAGTACTTC,CASSDGTGGTYEQYF
TRBJ2-5,-,many,TRBV18,TGTGCCAGCAGCCCCAACCAAGAGACCCAGTACTTC,CASSPNQETQYF
TRBJ1-6,-,-,TRBV7-9,TGTGCCAGCAGCCAGGACGCTTCACCCCTCCACTTT,CASSQDASPLHF
TRBJ2-5,TRBD2,-,TRBV24-1,TGTGCCACCAGTGCGGGACTAGCGGGGGGCCAAGAGACCCAGTACTTC,CATSAGLAGGQETQYF
TRBJ2-2,-,-,TRBV19,TGTGCCAGTAGTATGGGCAGGTTCTACACCGGGGAGCTGTTTTTT,CASSMGRFYTGELFF
TRBJ2-5,-,-,TRBV4-1,TGCGCCAGCAGCCAAGTCAGGGGGGGACAAGAGACCCAGTACTTC,CASSQVRGGQETQYF
TRBJ1-1,-,few,TRBV15,TGTGCCACCAGCAGAGCAAATTTGGGGAACACTGAAGCTTTCTTT,CATSRANLGNTEAFF
TRBJ1-1,-,few,TRBV4-2,TGTGCCAGCAGCCTGGCCCGCTTGGCCACTGAAGCTTTCTTT,CASSLARLATEAFF
TRBJ2-1,-,-,TRBV11-1,TGTGCCAGCAGCCCCCCCTGGGCCGGAGGAGGCCGGGTAGGTGAGCAGTTCTTC,CASSPPWAGGGRVGEQFF
TRBJ2-2,-,-,TRBV11-2,TGTGCCAGCAGCCAGCTAACAGGGACCGGGGAGCTGTTTTTT,CASSQLTGTGELFF
TRBJ1-5,-,-,TRBV10-3,TGTGCCATCAGTAGGGAGGCTGGCAATCAGCCCCAGCATTTT,CAISREAGNQPQHF
TRBJ2-3,TRBD1,few,TRBV12-3/TRBV12-4,TGTGCCAGCAGACCTGACAGGGGGGGGACAGATACGCAGTATTTT,CASRPDRGGTDTQYF
TRBJ1-5,TRBD1,-,TRBV12-3/TRBV12-4,TGTGCCAGCAGTCCCTTTAGAGGGGGCGCGTATAGCAATCAGCCCCAGCATTTT,CASSPFRGGAYSNQPQHF
TRBJ2-2,TRBD1,-,TRBV4-1,TGCGCCAGCAGCCGACAGGGTGACTTCACCGGGGAGCTGTTTTTT,CASSRQGDFTGELFF
TRBJ2-2,-,-,TRBV12-3/TRBV12-4,TGTGCCAGCAGTTTAGCGCCCACCGGGGAGCTGTTTTTT,CASSLAPTGELFF
TRBJ1-4,TRBD1,few,TRBV3-1,TGTGCCAGCAGCCAAGACTTGGGGACAGAGAATGAAAAACTGTTTTTT,CASSQDLGTENEKLFF
TRBJ2-2,TRBD2,-,TRBV3-1,TGTGCCAGCAGCCACCCTACTAGCGGGAGTAACACCGGGGAGCTGTTTTTT,CASSHPTSGSNTGELFF
TRBJ2-1,TRBD2,few,TRBV6-1,TGTGCCAGCAGTCCGACTAGCGGGAGGAGGAATGAGCAGTTCTTC,CASSPTSGRRNEQFF
TRBJ1-2,TRBD1,few,TRBV5-6,TGTGCCAGCAGCGGGACAGGGACGTGGGCTAACTATGGCTACACCTTC,CASSGTGTWANYGYTF
TRBJ2-2,-,-,TRBV11-2,TGTGCCAGCTTTCTAAGGACATCGAACACCGGGGAGCTGTTTTTT,CASFLRTSNTGELFF
TRBJ2-7,-,many,TRBV24-1,TGTGCCACCCGGGGGGACAACTACGAGCAGTACTTC,CATRGDNYEQYF
TRBJ2-3,TRBD2,few,TRBV5-8,TGTGCCAGCAGCTTGGCGTACGCGGGAGGAGATACGCAGTATTTT,CASSLAYAGGDTQYF
TRBJ2-3,TRBD2,-,TRBV7-2,TGTGCCAGCAGCTTAGGACTAGCGGGTCCCAGCACAGATACGCAGTATTTT,CASSLGLAGPSTDTQYF
TRBJ2-7,-,-,TRBV7-8,TGTGCCAGCAGCTTAAAGTCCGGGATCTACGAGCAGTACTTC,CASSLKSGIYEQYF
TRBJ2-1,-,few,TRBV2,TGTGCCAGCAGATTACAGGAGATAAGCTCCTACAATGAGCAGTTCTTC,CASRLQEISSYNEQFF
TRBJ2-2,TRBD2,few,TRBV20-1,TGCAGTGCTAGAGATCCTTCGGGGCGGGGGACGAACACCGGGGAGCTGTTTTTT,CSARDPSGRGTNTGELFF
TRBJ2-6,-,-,TRBV9,TGTGCCAGCAGCGGATTAGGGGCTGGGGCCAACGTCCTGACTTTC,CASSGLGAGANVLTF
TRBJ2-3,-,-,TRBV24-1,TGTGCCACCAGTGATTCCTGGACTCCCGGCACCACAGATACGCAGTATTTT,CATSDSWTPGTTDTQYF
TRBJ2-3,-,-,TRBV12-3/TRBV12-4,TGTGCCAGCAGTTTATTACCGGGACATAACACAGATACGCAGTATTTT,CASSLLPGHNTDTQYF
TRBJ1-2,TRBD1,few,TRBV7-8,TGTGCCAGCAGCCAAGACAGGGGTTTCACCTATGGCTACACCTTC,CASSQDRGFTYGYTF
TRBJ1-1,-,-,TRBV7-8,TGTGCCAGCAGCCAAAGGGTGGGGGCGGGCACTGAAGCTTTCTTT,CASSQRVGAGTEAFF
TRBJ2-1,-,-,TRBV29-1,TGCAGCGTTGAAATCGGGTACCCCTACAATGAGCAGTTCTTC,CSVEIGYPYNEQFF
TRBJ2-3,-,-,TRBV6-1,TGTGCCAGCAGTGTTAGAGCGTTACGCACAGATACGCAGTATTTT,CASSVRALRTDTQYF
TRBJ2-2,TRBD1,few,TRBV4-2,TGTGCCAGCAGCCAAACAGGGGGTTTCAGCACCGGGGAGCTGTTTTTT,CASSQTGGFSTGELFF
TRBJ2-2,-,-,TRBV7-6,TGTGCCAGCAGCTCGTCACCGGGCCCCCGTTGGGACGGGGAGCTGTTTTTT,CASSSSPGPRWDGELFF
TRBJ2-7,-,few,TRBV10-3,TGTGCCATCAGGGGGCTCGACGAGCAGTACTTC,CAIRGLDEQYF
TRBJ2-1,TRBD1,few,TRBV5-1,TGCGCCAGCTTACCCGAGGGGGCATCCTACAATGAGCAGTTCTTC,CASLPEGASYNEQFF
TRBJ2-4,-,-,TRBV15,TGTGCCACCAGCAGAGATCCGGGGCCCAAAAACATTCAGTACTTC,CATSRDPGPKNIQYF
TRBJ2-6,-,-,TRBV6-1,TGTGCCAGCAGTGCAATGATCTCTGGGGCCAACGTCCTGACTTTC,CASSAMISGANVLTF
TRBJ2-5,TRBD1,few,TRBV24-1,TGTGCCACCAGACCGGGGCTGAGGGACAGGGGAGAGACCCAGTACTTC,CATRPGLRDRGETQYF
TRBJ2-1,TRBD2,-,TRBV6-5,TGTGCCAGCAGTTACGCTAGCGGGAGGGCCTGGGAGCAGTTCTTC,CASSYASGRAWEQFF
TRBJ2-7,-,-,TRBV6-1,TGTGCCAGCAGTGCACCGGGGGCCTACGAGCAGTACTTC,CASSAPGAYEQYF
TRBJ2-1,TRBD1,-,TRBV11-3,TGTGCCAGCAGCTTAGCAGGGGGCTGGAACAATGAGCAGTTCTTC,CASSLAGGWNNEQFF
TRBJ2-7,TRBD2,-,TRBV5-1,TGCGCCAGCAGCTGGGGACTAGTCACTTCCGAGCAGTACTTC,CASSWGLVTSEQYF
TRBJ2-3,-,-,TRBV29-1,TGCAGCGGGGGGGGCCAAGGTGCAGATACGCAGTATTTT,CSGGGQGADTQYF
TRBJ2-3,TRBD2,-,TRBV4-2,TGTGCCAGCAGCCAAGATCGGGCCGGGACTAGCGGGTGGTTGGTTGTTCCAGATACGCAGTATTTT,CASSQDRAGTSGWLVVPDTQYF
TRBJ1-2,-,-,TRBV28,TGTGCCAGCAGACCGACAGCTAACTATGGCTACACCTTC,CASRPTANYGYTF
TRBJ2-1,TRBD2,few,TRBV27,TGTGCCAGCAGCCGGCCGGGACTAGCGGGGGTAACCGGCTACAATGAGCAGTTCTTC,CASSRPGLAGVTGYNEQFF
TRBJ2-5,-,few,TRBV5-1,TGCGCCAGCAGCCCGAGCCCCCAAGAGACCCAGTACTTC,CASSPSPQETQYF